This T cell receptor (beta chain) was found in a study of blood T cell repertoires in COVID-19. Study details: COVID-19 samples, acute and convalescent, were from the United States, Italy and Spain. The analysed material was cDNA or gDNA that came from T cells, B-cell-depleted T cells, or PBMCs.

The assay was immunoSEQ multiplex PCR, and TCRdb's table has in-frame clones only and misses some. The sample shows 90,000 to 120,000 clones, roughly 90% of them seen only once. The CDR3 has 16 residues. Losses at the gene ends were 5 bases for V and 5 bases for J; bases not matched to a gene: 9. Germline CDR1 reads MDHEN; CDR2 reads SYDVKM. V gene TRBV28 combines with J gene TRBJ1-5; 10 nucleotides align to TRBD1. The TCR was taken from a man in his forties with active or convalescent COVID-19. The specimen sequenced was peripheral blood. The CDR3 nucleotides are TGTGCCAGCAGTCCCGAGACAGGGGGCGGGTATCAGCCCCAGCATTTT. Amino acid sequence: CASSPETGGGYQPQHF.